A single TCR beta chain is shown here with its context. The antigen remains undetermined. TCRdb keeps only in-frame clones here, not all; method: immunoSEQ multiplex PCR. This repertoire shows 44,000 or so clones, around four fifths found once; its top ten account for approximately 21%. These data belong to a study of T cell responses to AZD1222 COVID-19 vaccine. Broader study findings: The number of AZD1222 recipients seropositive at baseline was only five or six. The peak T cell response came first, and repertoires were sampled only after it.

There are 22 residues in the CDR3. The TCR was taken from an adult who received the MenACWY meningococcal vaccine as a control. This sequence joins TRBV21-1 and TRBJ2-2; whether TRBD1, the table's D call, matches the DNA was not checked. TRBV21-1 is termed a pseudogene. This specimen consisted of peripheral blood, obtained 28 days after the second dose of the MenACWY control vaccine. For the CDR3, the DNA is TGTGCCAGCAGCTATTTGTTATCGGGCCGCTTCAAGCCAGGGGGCCGAGCCGGGGAGCTGTTTTTT. Protein sequence: CASSYLLSGRFKPGGRAGELFF.